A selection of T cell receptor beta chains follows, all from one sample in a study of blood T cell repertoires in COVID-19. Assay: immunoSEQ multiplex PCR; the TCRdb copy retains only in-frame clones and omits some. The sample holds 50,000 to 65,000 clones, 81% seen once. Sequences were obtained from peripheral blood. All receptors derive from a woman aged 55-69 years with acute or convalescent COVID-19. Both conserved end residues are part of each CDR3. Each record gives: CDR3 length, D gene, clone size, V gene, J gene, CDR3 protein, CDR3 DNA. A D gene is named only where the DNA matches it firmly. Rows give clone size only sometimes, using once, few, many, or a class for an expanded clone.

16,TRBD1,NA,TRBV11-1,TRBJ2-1,CASTDRRDRVQNEQFF,TGTGCCAGCACGGACCGGCGGGACAGGGTTCAGAATGAGCAGTTCTTC
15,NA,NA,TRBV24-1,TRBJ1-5,CATSDFREIGQPQHF,TGTGCCACCAGTGATTTTCGGGAAATAGGTCAGCCCCAGCATTTT
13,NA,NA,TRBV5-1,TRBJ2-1,CASSIPGGNEQFF,TGCGCCAGCAGCATTCCAGGAGGCAATGAGCAGTTCTTC
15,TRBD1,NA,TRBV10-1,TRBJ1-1,CASSELRGAGAEAFF,TGCGCCAGCAGTGAGCTCAGGGGGGCAGGGGCTGAAGCTTTCTTT
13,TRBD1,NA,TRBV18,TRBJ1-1,CASSTTGGTEAFF,TGTGCCAGCTCAACCACAGGGGGCACTGAAGCTTTCTTT
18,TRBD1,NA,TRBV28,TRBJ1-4,CASSPLSGQGTTNEKLFF,TGTGCCAGCTCCCCTCTATCGGGACAGGGCACGACTAATGAAAAACTGTTTTTT
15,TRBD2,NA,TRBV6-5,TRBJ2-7,CASSYRVGTTYEQYF,TGTGCCAGCAGTTACCGCGTAGGGACTACATACGAGCAGTACTTC
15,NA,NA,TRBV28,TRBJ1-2,CASSLAGLLGVGYTF,TGTGCCAGCAGTTTAGCGGGACTCCTAGGGGTTGGCTACACCTTC
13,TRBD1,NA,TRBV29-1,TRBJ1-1,CSVEVDRGGEAFF,TGCAGCGTTGAAGTCGACAGGGGCGGTGAAGCTTTCTTT
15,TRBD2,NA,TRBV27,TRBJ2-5,CASSLLAGGQETQYF,TGTGCCAGCAGTTTATTGGCGGGGGGTCAAGAGACCCAGTACTTC
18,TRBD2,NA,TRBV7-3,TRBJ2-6,CASSPQAGVQSGANVLTF,TGTGCCAGCAGCCCCCAGGCGGGGGTTCAATCTGGGGCCAACGTCCTGACTTTC
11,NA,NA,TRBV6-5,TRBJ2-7,CASGEAYEQYF,TGTGCCAGCGGCGAGGCCTACGAGCAGTACTTC
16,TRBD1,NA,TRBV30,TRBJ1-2,CAWTPGQGKGVYGYTF,TGTGCCTGGACCCCGGGACAGGGGAAGGGGGTCTATGGCTACACCTTC
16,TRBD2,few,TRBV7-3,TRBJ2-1,CASSLTGTSGVHGQFF,TGTGCCAGCAGCTTAACGGGGACTAGCGGGGTCCACGGGCAGTTCTTC
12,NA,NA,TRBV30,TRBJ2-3,CAWGRYTDTQYF,TGTGCCTGGGGCAGATACACAGATACGCAGTATTTT
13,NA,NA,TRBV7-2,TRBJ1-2,CASSPRSNYGYTF,TGTGCCAGCAGCCCTAGGTCTAACTATGGCTACACCTTC
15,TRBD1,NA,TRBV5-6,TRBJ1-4,CASSLLDRDAEKLFF,TGTGCCAGCAGCTTGCTGGACAGGGACGCCGAAAAACTGTTTTTT
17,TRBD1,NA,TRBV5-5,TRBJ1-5,CASSLEGTGGSNQPQHF,TGTGCCAGCAGCTTGGAGGGCACAGGGGGCAGCAATCAGCCCCAGCATTTT
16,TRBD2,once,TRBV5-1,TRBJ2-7,CASSPGGGTTLYEQYF,TGCGCCAGCAGCCCCGGTGGGGGGACTACCCTCTACGAGCAGTACTTC
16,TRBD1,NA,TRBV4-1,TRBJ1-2,CASSQGGQDQNYGYTF,TGCGCCAGCAGCCAAGGGGGACAGGACCAGAACTATGGCTACACCTTC
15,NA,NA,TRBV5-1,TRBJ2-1,CASSLDSPSYNEQFF,TGCGCCAGCAGCTTGGACAGTCCATCCTACAATGAGCAGTTCTTC
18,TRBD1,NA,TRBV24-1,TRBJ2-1,CATSETGQGWLGFNEQFF,TGTGCCACCAGTGAGACGGGACAGGGCTGGTTGGGTTTTAATGAGCAGTTCTTC
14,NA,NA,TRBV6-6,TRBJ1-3,CASSLQGSGNTIYF,TGTGCCAGCAGCCTACAGGGCTCTGGAAACACCATATATTTT
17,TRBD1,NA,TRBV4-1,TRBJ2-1,CASSQAGGTGGGNEQFF,TGCGCCAGCAGCCAAGCGGGGGGGACAGGGGGCGGAAATGAGCAGTTCTTC
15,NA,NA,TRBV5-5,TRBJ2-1,CASSSPGGSNNEQFF,TGTGCCAGCAGCTCCCCCGGGGGATCTAACAATGAGCAGTTCTTC
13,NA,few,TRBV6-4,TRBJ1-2,CASRLGLSYGYTF,TGTGCCAGCAGGCTGGGCTTGAGTTATGGCTACACCTTC
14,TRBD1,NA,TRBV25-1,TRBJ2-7,CASRGQGALGEQYF,TGTGCCAGCCGGGGACAGGGGGCTTTGGGGGAGCAGTACTTC
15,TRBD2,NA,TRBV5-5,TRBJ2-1,CASSPTGGSYNEQFF,TGTGCCAGCAGCCCAACGGGGGGCTCCTACAATGAGCAGTTCTTC
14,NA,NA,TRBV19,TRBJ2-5,CASSIWPNLETQYF,TGTGCCAGTAGTATTTGGCCCAATTTAGAGACCCAGTACTTC
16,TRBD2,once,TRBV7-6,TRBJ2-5,CASSRRGLAGVETQYF,TGTGCCAGCAGCCGTAGGGGACTAGCGGGAGTTGAGACCCAGTACTTC
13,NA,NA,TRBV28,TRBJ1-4,CASSSSPLSKLFF,TGTGCCAGCAGTTCCAGTCCCCTGTCTAAACTGTTTTTT
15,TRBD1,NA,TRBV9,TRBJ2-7,CASSVGVGTGSEQYF,TGTGCCAGCAGCGTAGGGGTCGGGACAGGGAGCGAGCAGTACTTC
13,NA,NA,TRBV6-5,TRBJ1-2,CASSYREGYGYTF,TGTGCCAGCAGTTATCGGGAGGGCTATGGCTACACCTTC
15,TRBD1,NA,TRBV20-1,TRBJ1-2,CSASRFGTGGYGYTF,TGCAGTGCTAGTAGGTTTGGGACAGGGGGCTATGGCTACACCTTC